These 23 T cell receptor beta chains were sequenced from one sample in a study of regulatory T cells in long-lasting Graves disease. For TCR beta, libraries came from iRepertoire HTBI primers and Arm-PCR of CDR3 regions. Each CDR3 protein is one row after TCRdb ran MiXCR on the multiplex PCR reads. Of hundreds of thousands of distinct CDR3 sequences listed, approximately 31% are singletons. Noted time point: persistent/refractory GD, antithyroid drugs over 5 years with positive TRAb. Researchers made the TCR library from RNA that was extracted from PBMCs. Here the sequenced sample was peripheral blood mononuclear cells (PBMCs), taken when the disease was refractory, from a patient treated with antithyroid drugs. These receptors all come from a female donor with Graves disease.

The sample holds a few counts of this clonotype. This sequence joins TRBV12-5 and TRBJ1-5, with D possibly matching TRBD1 (5 bases). The ends were cut back, 1 base at V and 0 bases at J, with 19 bases in the middle. The CDR3 is 19 amino acids. Germline V gene data show CDR1 as LGHNT and CDR2 as FRNRAP. Here the CDR3 DNA reads TGTGCTAGTGGTTTGGGGGGGACCCGGGGACTGTATAGCAATCAGCCCCAGCATTTT. Amino acid sequence: CASGLGGTRGLYSNQPQHF.

The V call is TRBV5-1, the J call TRBJ1-6; 8 bases align to TRBD1. The CDR3 loop spans 15 amino acids. Germline loops: CDR1 SGHRS, CDR2 YFSETQ. V shed 0 bases and J 6 bases; nucleotides not matched to a gene: 2. CDR3 amino acids: CASSLDQGANSPLHF. DNA of the CDR3: TGCGCCAGCAGCTTGGATCAGGGGGCTAATTCACCCCTCCACTTT.

The chain employs TRBV28 and TRBJ1-1, with D possibly TRBD1 on 6 matching bases. V shed 5 bases and J shed 1 base, with 11 bases lying between them. Germline lookup yields CDR1 MDHEN and CDR2 SYDVKM. The CDR3 runs 14 residues. The CDR3 is CASSTGQPNTEAFF. The CDR3 nucleotides read TGTGCCAGCAGTACCGGACAGCCGAACACTGAAGCTTTCTTT.

This clonotype came up a few times. The chain links TRBV29-1 to TRBJ1-2; D is unresolved. This CDR3 region has 12 residues. The V end lost 4 bases, the J end lost 2 bases, and 8 bases lay between the germline ends. Germline lookup yields CDR1 SQVTM and CDR2 ANQGSEA. The CDR3 protein is CSVVGLNYGYTF. Written as DNA, the CDR3 is TGCAGCGTTGTAGGGTTGAACTATGGCTACACCTTC.

This clonotype was counted between two and nine times. The chain employs TRBV2 and TRBJ2-7; the D gene could be TRBD1 or TRBD2 (5 bases each). Between the trimmed V and J ends, which lost 6 bases and 6 bases, there was a span of 12 bases. CDR1 and CDR2 from the germline V gene are SNHLY and FYNNEI. The CDR3 is made up of 12 amino acids. The CDR3 DNA sequence: TGTGCCAGCAGCAAGCTGGGACCCGAGCAGTACTTC. Its protein product is CASSKLGPEQYF.

This clonotype has a handful of counts. The chain couples TRBV12-3 or TRBV12-4 to TRBJ2-7; tentative D call: TRBD2 (6 bases). The CDR3 sequence is 16 residues long. Trimming removed 6 bases from V and 0 bases from J, with 18 bases in between. The CDR3: CASSPSGTYSSYEQYF. The CDR3 region has the DNA TGTGCCAGCAGCCCCTCCGGGACTTACAGCTCCTACGAGCAGTACTTC.

A note on this clonotype: One end of the junction is discordant with germline, which a read error may explain. The rearrangement uses TRBV20-1 and TRBJ1-1; perhaps TRBD1 as D (5 bases). Germline CDR1 and CDR2: DFQATT and SNEGSKA (reference sequence). The CDR3 is 15 amino acids. The CDR3 reads CSARDSWGKWTEASF. Here the CDR3 DNA reads TGCAGTGCTAGAGACTCCTGGGGGAAATGGACTGAAGCTTCCTTT.

This clonotype turned up a few times. The chain joins TRBV9 to TRBJ1-2; D uncertain. This CDR3 region has 13 residues. V lost 0 bases to trimming and J lost 10 bases, with 13 bases between them. CDR1 is SGDLS and CDR2 is YYNGEE in the germline V gene. The CDR3 nucleotides are TGTGCCAGCAGCGTAGACCCCCAGGCTGACTACACCTTC. This gives the protein CASSVDPQADYTF.

The DNA of the CDR3 is TGTGCCAGCAGCGTAGGGGTGAGGGGGGAGAGGATCAAAAACATTCAGTACTTC. Residues: CASSVGVRGERIKNIQYF. The chain carries TRBV7-4 and TRBJ2-4; TRBD1 or TRBD2 may be the D gene (6 bases each). The germline gives CDR1 SGHVT, CDR2 SQSDAQ. V gave up 5 bases and J gave up 3 bases, with 23 bases separating them. This CDR3 contains 18 residues.

This clonotype has ten or more counts. J is TRBJ1-2 and V is TRBV6-5; D is uncertain. CDR3 length: 16 residues. CDR1 is MNHEY and CDR2 is SVGAGI in the germline V gene. The V gene lost 2 bases and the J gene lost 7 bases, with 20 bases spanning the gap. The CDR3 protein is CASSYPRQDGGVGYTF. The CDR3, as DNA: TGTGCCAGCAGTTACCCCAGGCAGGACGGTGGGGTTGGCTACACCTTC.

This clonotype has a count of ten or more. The rearrangement links TRBV20-1 to TRBJ1-4; D unclear. This CDR3 spans 13 amino acids. The germline V gene has CDR1 DFQATT and CDR2 SNEGSKA (reference sequence). Trimming left V 3 bases short and J 8 bases short, with 13 bases between. The CDR3 DNA reads TGCAGTGCTAGTTGGGAACAAGGCGAAAAACTGTTTTTT. This encodes CSASWEQGEKLFF.

V usage is TRBV20-1 and J usage is TRBJ1-6; 7 bases are a match to TRBD1. V dropped 5 bases and J dropped 4; count of bases not matched to a gene: 8. CDR1 is DFQATT and CDR2 is SNEGSKA in the germline V gene (reference sequence). The CDR3 has 15 residues. This CDR3 is CSAPRQGKYNSPLHF. CDR3 sequence (DNA): TGCAGTGCTCCCCGACAGGGAAAGTATAATTCACCCCTCCACTTT.

The chain couples TRBV29-1 to TRBJ2-7; D might be TRBD2 (6 bases). The CDR3 extends over 13 amino acids. Trimming removed 1 base from V and 1 base from J, with 8 bases in between. The germline CDR1 and CDR2 sequences are SQVTM and ANQGSEA. DNA of the CDR3: TGCAGCGTTGAAGGGACTACTTCCTACGAGCAGTACTTC. Amino acids: CSVEGTTSYEQYF.

This clonotype was seen a handful of times. The rearrangement joins TRBV20-1 to TRBJ2-2; the match to TRBD2 covers 7 bases. This CDR3 is built from 15 residues. Germline CDR1 is DFQATT and CDR2 is SNEGSKA (reference sequence). V shed 5 bases, J shed 0 bases, and the junction held 6 bases outside the gene matches. The CDR3 sequence: CSAETSVANTGELFF. The DNA for the CDR3 is TGCAGTGCTGAAACTAGCGTAGCGAACACCGGGGAGCTGTTTTTT.

In this sample, this clonotype turned up once. The rearrangement joins TRBV6-1 to TRBJ1-6; perhaps TRBD1 as D (5 bases). This CDR3 is 14 amino acids long. Trimming took off 5 bases at V and 6 bases at J, with 11 bases between the two ends. The germline V gene has CDR1 MNHNS and CDR2 SASEGT. The CDR3 sequence: CASSKGPINSPLHF. CDR3 in DNA: TGTGCCAGCAGTAAGGGACCGATTAATTCACCCCTCCACTTT.

In the case of this clonotype: This may arise from a read error, as a much more abundant clone is one base away. The chain recombines TRBV7-2 with TRBJ2-5, with a weak D call TRBD2 (5 bases). Trimming left V 2 bases short and J 4 bases short, with 8 bases between. This CDR3 comprises 13 residues. The V gene's germline CDR1 is SGHTA and CDR2 FQGNSA. The CDR3 bases are TGTGCCAGCAGCTTAACTAGTCCAGAGACCCAGTACTTC. Its protein product is CASSLTSPETQYF.

This clonotype turned up a few times. The rearrangement joins TRBV28 to TRBJ2-7, with D perhaps matching TRBD1 (6 bases). CDR1 is MDHEN and CDR2 is SYDVKM in the germline V gene. The CDR3 has 13 amino acids. Trimming left V 5 bases short and J 1 base short, with 9 bases between. The CDR3 here is CASSDRFSYEQYF. The DNA for the CDR3 is TGTGCCAGCAGTGACAGGTTTTCCTACGAGCAGTACTTC.

This clonotype was seen just once. The rearrangement uses TRBV20-1 and TRBJ2-7; D uncertain. V lost 0 bases, J lost 5 bases, and 14 bases lay in between. This CDR3 region has 14 residues. CDR1 is DFQATT and CDR2 is SNEGSKA in the germline V gene (reference sequence). CDR3 in DNA: TGCAGTGCTAGAGACCCTAGAATCGACCACGAGCAGTACTTC. As protein: CSARDPRIDHEQYF.

This clonotype was counted between two and nine times. The chain couples TRBV24-1 to TRBJ2-6, with D maybe TRBD2 (5 bases). With 3 bases removed from V and 0 bases from J, the gap between germline ends came to 20 bases. This CDR3 is 20 amino acids long. Germline CDR1 KGHDR, CDR2 SFDVKD. The CDR3 loop is CATSDPTRSDGASGANVLTF. The CDR3 nucleotides read TGTGCCACCAGTGATCCGACCCGTAGCGACGGAGCCTCTGGGGCCAACGTCCTGACTTTC.

The CDR3 DNA is TGCGCCAGCAGCTCGGGACGGCTTAATGAAAAACTGTTTTTT. It is translated as CASSSGRLNEKLFF. The rearrangement uses TRBV5-1 and TRBJ1-4, with a possible D match to TRBD1 (5 bases). V lost 3 bases to trimming and J lost 4 bases, with 10 bases between them. Germline V gene data show CDR1 as SGHRS and CDR2 as YFSETQ. The CDR3 has 14 residues.

The chain uses TRBV5-6 and TRBJ2-7; 8 bases line up with TRBD2. The CDR3 extends over 15 amino acids. The trim removed 3 bases at V and 5 bases at J, leaving 10 bases unmatched. Germline V CDR1 and CDR2: SGHDT, YYEEEE. CDR3 loop: CASSSPGLGYHEQYF. The DNA for the CDR3 is TGTGCCAGCAGCTCGCCGGGACTAGGTTACCACGAGCAGTACTTC.

The chain links TRBV7-2 to TRBJ2-7, with 8 bases lining up with TRBD2. Germline V gives CDR1 SGHTA, CDR2 FQGNSA. The CDR3 is made up of 15 amino acids. V lost 2 bases and J lost 2; bases outside the gene matches: 5. In nucleotides, the CDR3 is TGTGCCAGCAGCTTAACGGTAGCGGGGACCTACGAGCAGTACTTC. Its protein is CASSLTVAGTYEQYF.

This sequence joins TRBV7-2 and TRBJ2-7; tentatively, D is TRBD1 or TRBD2 (5 bases each). The CDR3 has 16 amino acids. V lost 5 bases and J 6 bases, leaving 23 bases between the germline ends. Germline V lookup: CDR1 SGHTA, CDR2 FQGNSA. This CDR3 is CASSAYIRGPRSEQYF. CDR3 DNA sequence: TGTGCCAGCAGCGCGTATATTCGGGGACCGCGTTCCGAGCAGTACTTC.